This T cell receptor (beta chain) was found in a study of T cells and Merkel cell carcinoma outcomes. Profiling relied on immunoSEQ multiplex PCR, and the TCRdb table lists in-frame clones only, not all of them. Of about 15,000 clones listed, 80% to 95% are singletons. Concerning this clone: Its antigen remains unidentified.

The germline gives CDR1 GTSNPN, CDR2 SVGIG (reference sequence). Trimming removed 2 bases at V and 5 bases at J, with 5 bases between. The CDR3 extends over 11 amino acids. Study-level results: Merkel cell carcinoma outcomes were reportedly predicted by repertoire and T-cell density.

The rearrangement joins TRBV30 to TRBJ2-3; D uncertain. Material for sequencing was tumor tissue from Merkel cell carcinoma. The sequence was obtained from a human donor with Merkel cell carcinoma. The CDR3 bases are TGTGCCTGGAGTTTACAAGATACGCAGTATTTT. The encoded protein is CAWSLQDTQYF. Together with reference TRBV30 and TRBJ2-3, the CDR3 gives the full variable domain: SQTIHQWPATLVQPVGSPLSLECTVEGTSNPNLYWYRQAAGRGLQLLFYSVGIGQISSEVPQNLSASRPQDRQFILSSKKLLLSDSGFYLCAWSLQDTQYFGPGTRLTVL.